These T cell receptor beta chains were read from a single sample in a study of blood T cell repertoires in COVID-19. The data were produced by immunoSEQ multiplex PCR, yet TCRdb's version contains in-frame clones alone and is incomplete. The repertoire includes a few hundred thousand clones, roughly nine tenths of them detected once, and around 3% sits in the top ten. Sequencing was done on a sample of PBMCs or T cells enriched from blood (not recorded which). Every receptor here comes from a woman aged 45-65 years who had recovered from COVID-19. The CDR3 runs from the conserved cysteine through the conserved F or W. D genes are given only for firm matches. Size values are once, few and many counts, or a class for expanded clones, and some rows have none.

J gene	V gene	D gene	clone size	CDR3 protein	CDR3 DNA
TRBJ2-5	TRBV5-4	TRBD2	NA	CASSPPKRSSGQETQYF	TGTGCCAGCAGCCCTCCTAAACGTTCTAGCGGCCAAGAGACCCAGTACTTC
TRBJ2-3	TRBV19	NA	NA	CASSMGRGVTDTQYF	TGTGCCAGTAGTATGGGCAGGGGGGTAACAGATACGCAGTATTTT
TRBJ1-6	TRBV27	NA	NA	CASSFRDSPLHF	TGTGCCAGCAGTTTTCGGGATTCACCCCTCCACTTT
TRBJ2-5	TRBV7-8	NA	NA	CASSFDRQETQYF	TGTGCCAGCAGCTTTGACAGACAAGAGACCCAGTACTTC
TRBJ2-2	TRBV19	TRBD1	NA	CASSTGQGWNTGELFF	TGTGCCAGTAGTACGGGACAGGGCTGGAACACCGGGGAGCTGTTTTTT
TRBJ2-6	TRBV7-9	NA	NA	CASREGSSGANVLTF	TGTGCCAGCCGCGAAGGGAGCTCTGGGGCCAACGTCCTGACTTTC
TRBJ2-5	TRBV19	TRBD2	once	CAVGGGLQETQYF	TGTGCCGTTGGGGGGGGTTTACAAGAGACCCAGTACTTC
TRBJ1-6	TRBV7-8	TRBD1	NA	CASSERQGANSPLHF	TGTGCCAGCAGCGAGAGACAGGGGGCTAATTCACCCCTCCACTTT
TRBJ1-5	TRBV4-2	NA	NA	CASSQDMGGARIGRPQHF	TGTGCCAGCAGCCAAGATATGGGGGGGGCGCGAATCGGACGGCCCCAGCATTTT
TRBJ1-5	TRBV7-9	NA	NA	CASSLLGSNQPQHF	TGTGCCAGCAGCTTATTGGGCAGCAATCAGCCCCAGCATTTT
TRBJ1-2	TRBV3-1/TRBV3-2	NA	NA	CASSPTLGVNYGYTF	TGTGCCAGCAGCCCGACTCTGGGAGTTAACTATGGCTACACCTTC
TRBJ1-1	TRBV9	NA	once	CASSVGIGPGGTEAFF	TGTGCCAGCAGCGTAGGAATAGGACCGGGGGGCACTGAAGCTTTCTTT
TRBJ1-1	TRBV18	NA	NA	CASSSDRNTEAFF	TGTGCCAGCTCATCAGACAGGAACACTGAAGCTTTCTTT
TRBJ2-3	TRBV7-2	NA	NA	CASSLSGNTDTQYF	TGTGCCAGCAGCTTATCAGGGAACACAGATACGCAGTATTTT
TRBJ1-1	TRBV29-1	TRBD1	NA	CSVRQGTEAFF	TGCAGCGTTAGACAGGGGACTGAAGCTTTCTTT
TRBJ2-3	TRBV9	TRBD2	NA	CASSASGSTDTQYF	TGTGCCAGCAGCGCTAGCGGAAGCACAGATACGCAGTATTTT
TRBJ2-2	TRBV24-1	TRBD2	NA	CATSDLREGRTGELFF	TGTGCCACCAGTGATTTACGGGAGGGCCGGACCGGGGAGCTGTTTTTT
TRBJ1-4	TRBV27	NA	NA	CASRNPGLRLFF	TGTGCCAGCAGAAATCCGGGACTGAGACTGTTTTTT
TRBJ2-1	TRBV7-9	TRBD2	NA	CAGGLAGALDEQFF	TGTGCCGGGGGGCTAGCGGGAGCTCTCGATGAGCAGTTCTTC
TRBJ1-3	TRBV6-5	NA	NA	CASSPRPGTIYF	TGTGCCAGCAGTCCCCGCCCGGGCACCATATATTTT
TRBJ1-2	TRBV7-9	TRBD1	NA	CASSIQGQGNGYTF	TGTGCCAGCAGCATTCAGGGACAGGGGAATGGCTACACCTTC
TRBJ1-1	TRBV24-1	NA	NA	CATRSAGENTEAFF	TGTGCCACCAGGTCAGCGGGGGAGAACACTGAAGCTTTCTTT
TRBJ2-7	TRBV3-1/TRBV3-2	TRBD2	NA	CASSQQSGLAGVNEQYF	TGTGCCAGCAGCCAACAATCGGGACTAGCGGGAGTTAACGAGCAGTACTTC
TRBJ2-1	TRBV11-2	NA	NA	CASSLLRVGEQFF	TGTGCCAGCAGCTTACTTCGGGTCGGGGAGCAGTTCTTC
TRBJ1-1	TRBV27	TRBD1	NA	CASRTGTGGGAAFF	TGTGCCAGCAGAACCGGGACAGGGGGCGGTGCAGCTTTCTTT
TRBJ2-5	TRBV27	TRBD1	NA	CASSLSSRIQGAKETQYF	TGTGCCAGCAGTTTATCGTCTCGGATTCAGGGGGCAAAGGAGACCCAGTACTTC
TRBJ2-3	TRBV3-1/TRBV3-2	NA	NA	CASSGRGTDTQYF	TGTGCCAGCAGCGGCAGGGGCACAGATACGCAGTATTTT
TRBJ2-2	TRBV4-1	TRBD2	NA	CASSPTSGIYTGELFF	TGCGCCAGCAGCCCGACTAGCGGGATCTACACCGGGGAGCTGTTTTTT
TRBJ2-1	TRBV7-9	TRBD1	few	CASSLGIGDRSYNEQFF	TGTGCCAGCAGCTTAGGTATTGGGGACAGGTCCTACAATGAGCAGTTCTTC
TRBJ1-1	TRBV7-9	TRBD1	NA	CASSGRGSNTEAFF	TGTGCCAGCAGCGGCAGGGGGTCGAACACTGAAGCTTTCTTT
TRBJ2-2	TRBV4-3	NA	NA	CASSQGTDPTNTGELFF	TGCGCCAGCAGCCAGGGGACTGACCCTACGAACACCGGGGAGCTGTTTTTT
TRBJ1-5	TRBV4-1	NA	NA	CASSQDNWGDQPQHF	TGCGCCAGCAGCCAAGATAATTGGGGAGACCAGCCCCAGCATTTT
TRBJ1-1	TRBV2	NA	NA	CASSQTRGAGTEAFF	TGTGCCAGCAGCCAAACCCGGGGGGCAGGCACTGAAGCTTTCTTT
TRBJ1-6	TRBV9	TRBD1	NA	CASGGQGQNSPLHF	TGTGCCAGCGGGGGACAGGGGCAAAATTCACCCCTCCACTTT
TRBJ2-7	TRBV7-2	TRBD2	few	CASSTTSGRDPEQYF	TGTGCCAGCAGCACGACTAGCGGGAGGGATCCCGAGCAGTACTTC
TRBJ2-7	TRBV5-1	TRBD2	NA	CASSSEAGAVSYEQYF	TGCGCCAGCAGCTCGGAAGCGGGAGCGGTCTCCTACGAGCAGTACTTC
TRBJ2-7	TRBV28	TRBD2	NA	CASSPGTSAYEQYF	TGTGCCAGCAGCCCCGGGACTAGCGCATACGAGCAGTACTTC
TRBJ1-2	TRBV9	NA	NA	CASSPRGLKDYGYTF	TGTGCCAGCAGCCCGAGAGGGCTGAAGGACTATGGCTACACCTTC
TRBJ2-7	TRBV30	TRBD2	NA	CAWSVPLAGSYEQYF	TGTGCCTGGAGTGTACCACTAGCGGGCTCCTACGAGCAGTACTTC
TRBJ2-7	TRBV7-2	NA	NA	CASSLNFIYEQYF	TGTGCCAGCAGCTTGAACTTTATTTACGAGCAGTACTTC
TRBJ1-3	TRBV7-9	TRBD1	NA	CASSLSMGQLSSGNTIYF	TGTGCCAGCAGCTTATCTATGGGACAGTTGAGCTCTGGAAACACCATATATTTT
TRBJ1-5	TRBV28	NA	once	CASSYQDRISNQPQHF	TGTGCCAGCAGTTATCAAGACAGAATTAGCAATCAGCCCCAGCATTTT
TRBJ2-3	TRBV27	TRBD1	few	CASSLDRQGFSTDTQYF	TGTGCCAGCAGTTTAGATCGACAGGGATTTAGCACAGATACGCAGTATTTT
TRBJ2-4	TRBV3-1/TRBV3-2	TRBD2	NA	CASSRGTSGNIQYF	TGTGCCAGCAGCCGGGGGACTAGCGGAAACATTCAGTACTTC
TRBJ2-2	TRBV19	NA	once	CASSIPRTNTGELFF	TGTGCCAGTAGTATCCCCAGGACGAACACCGGGGAGCTGTTTTTT
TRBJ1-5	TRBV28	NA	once	CASSVMRDSYSNQPQHF	TGTGCCAGCAGCGTCATGCGTGACAGTTATAGCAATCAGCCCCAGCATTTT